This T cell receptor beta chain was identified during a study of human T cells and chemical hapten exposure. TCRdb ran MiXCR on the RACE reads and lists one entry per CDR3 protein. The top ten hold about 2% of the sample, which has 50,000 to 75,000 distinct CDR3 sequences, approximately 10% seen once. Specified time point: patch test 3, about 24 weeks after DPC sensitization. Treatment reported: therapeutic diphenylcyclopropenone sensitization with weekly scalp DPC. This clonotype has more than one count but fewer than ten. The germline V gene has CDR1 ENHRY and CDR2 SYGVKD. CDR3 length: 16 amino acids. The V end lost 0 bases, the J end lost 4 bases, and 14 bases lay between the germline ends.

The chain links TRBV10-3 to TRBJ2-3, with D perhaps being TRBD1 or TRBD2 (5 bases each). The sequencing here drew on whole blood, taken in connection with sensitization to the hapten diphenylcyclopropenone (DPC). The sequence derives from a woman aged 30 to 39 with alopecia areata. Some clones in this sample may be carry-over from other donors' samples. The CDR3 loop is CAISESRGGRADTQYF. Here the CDR3 DNA reads TGTGCCATCAGTGAGTCGAGGGGCGGGCGTGCAGATACGCAGTATTTT.